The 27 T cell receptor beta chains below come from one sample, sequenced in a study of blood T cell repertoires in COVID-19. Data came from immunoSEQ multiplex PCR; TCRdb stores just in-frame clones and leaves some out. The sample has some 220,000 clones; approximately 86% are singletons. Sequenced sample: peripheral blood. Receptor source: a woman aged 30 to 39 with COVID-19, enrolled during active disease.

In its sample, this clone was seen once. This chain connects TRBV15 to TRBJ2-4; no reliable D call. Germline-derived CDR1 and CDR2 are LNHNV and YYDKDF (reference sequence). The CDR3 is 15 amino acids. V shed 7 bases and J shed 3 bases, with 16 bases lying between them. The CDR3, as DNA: TGTGCCACCACGAAAAGCGAGTATGTCAAAAACATTCAGTACTTC. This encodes CATTKSEYVKNIQYF.

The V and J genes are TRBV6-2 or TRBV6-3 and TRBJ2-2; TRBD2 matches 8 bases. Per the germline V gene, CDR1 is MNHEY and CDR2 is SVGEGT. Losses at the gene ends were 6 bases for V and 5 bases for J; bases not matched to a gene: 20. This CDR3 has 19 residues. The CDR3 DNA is TGTGCCAGCAGCCGTTATCCCCTTTCAGCGGGAGTAAGAACCGGGGAGCTGTTTTTT. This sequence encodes CASSRYPLSAGVRTGELFF.

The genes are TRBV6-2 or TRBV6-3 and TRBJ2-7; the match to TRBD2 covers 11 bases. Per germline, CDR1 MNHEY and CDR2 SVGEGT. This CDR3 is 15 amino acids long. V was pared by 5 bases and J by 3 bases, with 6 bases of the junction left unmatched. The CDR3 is CASSAPGLAVYEQYF. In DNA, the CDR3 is TGTGCCAGCAGTGCACCGGGACTAGCGGTCTACGAGCAGTACTTC.

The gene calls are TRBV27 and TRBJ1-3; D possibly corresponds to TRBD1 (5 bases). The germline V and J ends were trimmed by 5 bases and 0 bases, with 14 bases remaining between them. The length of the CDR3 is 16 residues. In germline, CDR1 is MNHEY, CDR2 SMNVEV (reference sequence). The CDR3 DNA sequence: TGTGCCAGCAGTCCTTCCGGGGGGGTCTCTGGAAACACCATATATTTT. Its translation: CASSPSGGVSGNTIYF.

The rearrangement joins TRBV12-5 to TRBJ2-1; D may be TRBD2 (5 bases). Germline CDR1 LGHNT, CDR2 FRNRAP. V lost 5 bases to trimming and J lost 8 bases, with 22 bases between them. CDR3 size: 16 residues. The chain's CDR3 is CASGPPYEGVSHEQFF. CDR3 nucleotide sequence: TGTGCTAGTGGTCCCCCTTACGAGGGAGTAAGCCATGAGCAGTTCTTC.

The CDR3 sequence is CASSLTAGGTDTQYF. DNA for the CDR3: TGTGCCAGCAGTTTAACCGCGGGAGGAACAGATACGCAGTATTTT. V is TRBV27 and J is TRBJ2-3; 8 nucleotides agree with TRBD2. There are 15 residues in the CDR3. V lost 2 bases to trimming and J lost 3 bases; unmatched junction nucleotides: 4. CDR1 and CDR2 (germline): MNHEY, SMNVEV (reference sequence).

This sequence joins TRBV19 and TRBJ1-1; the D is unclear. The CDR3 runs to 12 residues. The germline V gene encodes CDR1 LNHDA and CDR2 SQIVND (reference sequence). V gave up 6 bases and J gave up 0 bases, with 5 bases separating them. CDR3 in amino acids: CASRLMNTEAFF. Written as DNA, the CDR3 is TGTGCCAGTAGACTGATGAACACTGAAGCTTTCTTT.

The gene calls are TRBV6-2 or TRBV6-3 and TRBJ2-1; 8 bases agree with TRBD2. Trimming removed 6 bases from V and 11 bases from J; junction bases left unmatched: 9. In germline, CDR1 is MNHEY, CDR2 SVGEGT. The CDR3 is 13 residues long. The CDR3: CASSHGGGGKQFF. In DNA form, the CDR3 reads TGTGCCAGCAGCCACGGGGGGGGCGGAAAGCAGTTCTTC.

This chain's CDR3 is CASIVGQSSGNTIYF. CDR3 DNA sequence: TGTGCCAGCATCGTGGGGCAGAGCTCTGGAAACACCATATATTTT. V and J are TRBV7-9 and TRBJ1-3, with a tentative D call TRBD1 (5 bases). The CDR3 is 15 amino acids. Germline assignment: CDR1 SEHNR and CDR2 FQNEAQ (reference sequence). Trimming took 7 bases from V and 0 from J, leaving 13 bases between them.

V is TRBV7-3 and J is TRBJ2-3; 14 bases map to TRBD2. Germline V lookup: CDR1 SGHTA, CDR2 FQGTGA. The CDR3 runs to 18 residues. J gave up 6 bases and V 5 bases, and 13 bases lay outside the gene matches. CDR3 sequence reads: CASSPRKTSGGAPDTQYF. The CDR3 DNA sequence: TGTGCCAGCAGCCCAAGAAAGACTAGCGGGGGGGCCCCGGATACGCAGTATTTT. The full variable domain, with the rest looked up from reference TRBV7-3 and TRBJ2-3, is GAGVSQTPSNKVTEKGKYVELRCDPISGHTALYWYRQSLGQGPEFLIYFQGTGAADDSGLPNDRFFAVRPEGSVSTLKIQRTERGDSAVYLCASSPRKTSGGAPDTQYFGPGTRLTVL.

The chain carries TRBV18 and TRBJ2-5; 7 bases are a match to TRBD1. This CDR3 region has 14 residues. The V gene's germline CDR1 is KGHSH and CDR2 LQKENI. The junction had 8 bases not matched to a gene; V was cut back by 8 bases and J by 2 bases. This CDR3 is CASQNWDRQETQYF. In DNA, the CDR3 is TGTGCCAGCCAAAATTGGGACAGACAAGAGACCCAGTACTTC.

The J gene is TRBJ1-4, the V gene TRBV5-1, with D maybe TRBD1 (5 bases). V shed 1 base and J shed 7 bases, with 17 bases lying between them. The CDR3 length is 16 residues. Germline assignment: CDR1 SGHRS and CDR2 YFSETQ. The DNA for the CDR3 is TGCGCCAGCAGCTTGCAGCAGGGTTCTCCCGGTGAAAAACTGTTTTTT. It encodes CASSLQQGSPGEKLFF.

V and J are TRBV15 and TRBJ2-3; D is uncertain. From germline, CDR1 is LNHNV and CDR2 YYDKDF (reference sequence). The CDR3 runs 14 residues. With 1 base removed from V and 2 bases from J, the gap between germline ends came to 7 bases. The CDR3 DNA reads TGTGCCACCAGCAGAGTCAGATTCACAGATACGCAGTATTTT. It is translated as CATSRVRFTDTQYF.

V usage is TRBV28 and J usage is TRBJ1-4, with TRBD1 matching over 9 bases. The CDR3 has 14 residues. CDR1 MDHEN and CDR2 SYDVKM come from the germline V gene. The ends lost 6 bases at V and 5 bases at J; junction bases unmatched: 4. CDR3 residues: CASRPGTGNEKLFF. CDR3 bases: TGTGCCAGCAGACCTGGGACAGGGAATGAAAAACTGTTTTTT.

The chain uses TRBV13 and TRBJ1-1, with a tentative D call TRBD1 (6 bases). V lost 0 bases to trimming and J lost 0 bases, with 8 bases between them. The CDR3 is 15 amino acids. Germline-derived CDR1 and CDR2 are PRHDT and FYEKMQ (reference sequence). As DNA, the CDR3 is TGTGCCAGCAGCTTAGGAGGACAGTTGAACACTGAAGCTTTCTTT. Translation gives CASSLGGQLNTEAFF.

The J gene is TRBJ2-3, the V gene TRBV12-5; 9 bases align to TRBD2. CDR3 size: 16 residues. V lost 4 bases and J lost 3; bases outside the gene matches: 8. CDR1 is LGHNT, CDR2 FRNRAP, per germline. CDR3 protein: CASGSRRGRATDTQYF. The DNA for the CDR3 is TGTGCTAGTGGTTCCCGACGCGGGAGGGCGACAGATACGCAGTATTTT. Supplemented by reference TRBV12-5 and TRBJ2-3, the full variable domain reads DARVTQTPRHKVTEMGQEVTMRCQPILGHNTVFWYRQTMMQGLELLAYFRNRAPLDDSGMPKDRFSAEMPDATLATLKIQPSEPRDSAVYFCASGSRRGRATDTQYFGPGTRLTVL.

The DNA of the CDR3 is TGTGCCAGCAGCATACAGGGGTCTTTTAATGAAAAACTGTTTTTT. Translated, it gives CASSIQGSFNEKLFF. The chain has TRBV7-9 and TRBJ1-4; TRBD1 matches at 7 bases. Germline V lookup: CDR1 SEHNR, CDR2 FQNEAQ (reference sequence). The CDR3 spans 15 residues. V gave up 5 bases and J gave up 4 bases; unmatched junction bases: 7.

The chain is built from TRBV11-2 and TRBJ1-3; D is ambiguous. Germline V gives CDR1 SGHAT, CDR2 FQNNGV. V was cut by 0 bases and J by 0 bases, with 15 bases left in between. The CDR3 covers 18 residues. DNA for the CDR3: TGTGCCAGCAGCTTAGACACAGTACCCTTCAGCTCTGGAAACACCATATATTTT. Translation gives CASSLDTVPFSSGNTIYF.

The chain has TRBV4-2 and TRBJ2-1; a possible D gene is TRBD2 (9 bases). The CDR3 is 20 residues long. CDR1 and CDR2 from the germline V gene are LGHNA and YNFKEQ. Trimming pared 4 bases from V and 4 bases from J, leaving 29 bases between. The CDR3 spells CASSPGGARKGTSTYNEQFF. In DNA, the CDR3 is TGTGCCAGCAGCCCAGGGGGCGCTAGAAAGGGGACTAGCACTTACAATGAGCAGTTCTTC.

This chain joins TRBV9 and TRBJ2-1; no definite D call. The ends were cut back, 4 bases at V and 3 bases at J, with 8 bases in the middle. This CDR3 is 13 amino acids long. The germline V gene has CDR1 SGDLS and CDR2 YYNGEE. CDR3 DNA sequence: TGTGCCAGCAGCCAAAACAGCTACAATGAGCAGTTCTTC. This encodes CASSQNSYNEQFF.

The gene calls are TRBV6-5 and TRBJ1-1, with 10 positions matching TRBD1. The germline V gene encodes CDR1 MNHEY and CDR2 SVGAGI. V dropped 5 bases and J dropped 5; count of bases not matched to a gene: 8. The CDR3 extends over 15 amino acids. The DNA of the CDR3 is TGTGCCAGCAGTCGAGGACAGGGGGGAGGGACTGAAGCTTTCTTT. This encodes CASSRGQGGGTEAFF.

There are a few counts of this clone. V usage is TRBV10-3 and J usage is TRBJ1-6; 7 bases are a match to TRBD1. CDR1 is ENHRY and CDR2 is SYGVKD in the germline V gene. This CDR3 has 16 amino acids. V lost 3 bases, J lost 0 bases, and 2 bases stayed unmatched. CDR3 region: CAISETGDSYNSPLHF. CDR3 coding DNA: TGTGCCATCAGTGAAACAGGGGACTCCTATAATTCACCCCTCCACTTT.

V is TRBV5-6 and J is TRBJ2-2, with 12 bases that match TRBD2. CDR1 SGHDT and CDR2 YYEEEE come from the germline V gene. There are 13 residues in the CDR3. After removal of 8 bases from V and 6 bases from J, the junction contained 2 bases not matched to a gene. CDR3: CASGLAGPGELFF. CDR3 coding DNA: TGTGCCAGTGGACTAGCGGGGCCCGGGGAGCTGTTTTTT.

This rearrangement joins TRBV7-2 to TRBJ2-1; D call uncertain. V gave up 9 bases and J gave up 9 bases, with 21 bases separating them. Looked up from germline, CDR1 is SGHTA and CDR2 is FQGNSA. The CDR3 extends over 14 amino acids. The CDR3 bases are TGTGCCAGTACCTCGGAGCTCCCTAGTCCTGAGCAGTTCTTC. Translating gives CASTSELPSPEQFF.

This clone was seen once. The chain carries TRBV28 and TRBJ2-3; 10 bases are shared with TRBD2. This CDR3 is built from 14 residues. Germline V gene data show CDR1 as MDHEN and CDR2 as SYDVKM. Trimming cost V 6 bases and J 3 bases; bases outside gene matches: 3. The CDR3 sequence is CASRQAGGTDTQYF. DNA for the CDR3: TGTGCCAGCAGGCAAGCGGGGGGGACAGATACGCAGTATTTT.

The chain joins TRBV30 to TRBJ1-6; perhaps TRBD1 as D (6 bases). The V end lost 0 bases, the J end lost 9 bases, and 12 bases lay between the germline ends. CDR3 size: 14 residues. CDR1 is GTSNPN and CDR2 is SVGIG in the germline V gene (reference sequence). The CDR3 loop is CAWSVSLGGSPLHF. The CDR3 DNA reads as TGTGCCTGGAGTGTAAGCTTAGGGGGTTCACCCCTCCACTTT.

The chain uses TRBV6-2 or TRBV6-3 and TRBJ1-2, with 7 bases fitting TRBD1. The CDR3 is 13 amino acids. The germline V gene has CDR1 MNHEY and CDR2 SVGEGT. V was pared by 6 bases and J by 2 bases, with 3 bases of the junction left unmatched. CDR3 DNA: TGTGCCAGCAGCCGACAGGGAAACTATGGCTACACCTTC. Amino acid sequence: CASSRQGNYGYTF.